The clone carrying this T cell receptor (beta chain) showed up many times. Its antigen is undetermined. The read terminates 3 residues before the CDR3 end, so the remaining end is supplied by the germline J gene. The germline CDR1 and CDR2 sequences are SGHRS and YFSETQ. This CDR3 is built from 14 residues. V lost 3 bases to trimming and J lost 3 bases; unmatched junction nucleotides: 3. The entry originates in a study of T cell clonality in common variable immunodeficiency. Repertoires were generated with immunoSEQ multiplex PCR, while TCRdb's copy carries only in-frame clones and drops some. The sample is made up of about 64,000 clones, none counted only once. General study findings and limits: Shared TCRbeta clones were fewer between CVID subjects than controls. Repertoire-complication correlations in CVID were limited by patient heterogeneity.

The chain employs TRBV5-1 and TRBJ1-1, with TRBD1 matching over 9 bases. The sequence was collected from a person between 18 and 69 years old in good health. The sample taken for sequencing was peripheral blood mononuclear cells. The CDR3 DNA, read in part, is TGCGCCAGCAGCTGGGGGACAGGGTACACTGAA. It is translated as CASSWGTGYTE. The whole CDR3 is CASSWGTGYTEAFF.